These 28 T cell receptor beta chains share one sample of origin, sequenced in a study of TET2 disruption in CD19-targeted CAR T cells. Libraries were prepared by immunoSEQ multiplex PCR; TCRdb keeps only in-frame clonotypes and omits some of them. The specimen's table records about 25,000 clones. Treatment defined: autologous CTL019 cells: CD19 CAR with 4-1BB and CD3 zeta domains. Their specific antigens are unknown. The sequenced sample was CD8- CAR+ T cells sorted from cultured blood T cells, obtained for CD19 CAR T cell therapy. Subset in this sample: CD8-negative CAR-positive T cells from the infusion product. Receptors originate from a man between 65 and 80 years old with chronic lymphocytic leukemia.

As to this clone: Coverage ceases 3 residues before the CDR3 finishes, and the germline J gene fills in the end. This sequence joins TRBV29-1 and TRBJ1-2, with D uncertain. CDR3 length: 13 amino acids. V was pared by 0 bases and J by 4 bases, with 9 bases between. From germline, CDR1 is SQVTM and CDR2 ANQGSEA. Partial CDR3 DNA: TGCAGCGTTGAAGAAAGGGTGGGCTATGGC. Protein: CSVEERVGYG. The whole CDR3 sequence reads CSVEERVGYGYTF.

Regarding this clone: The observed sequence ends 3 residues before the CDR3 terminus, with the missing tail filled in from the germline J gene. The V call is TRBV30, the J call TRBJ2-3, with TRBD1 matching 7 bases. This CDR3 contains 13 residues. The ends lost 5 bases at V and 5 bases at J; junction bases unmatched: 7. Germline V lookup: CDR1 GTSNPN, CDR2 SVGIG (reference sequence). The CDR3 loop is CAWGRSGGDTQYF. The DNA read from the CDR3 is TGTGCCTGGGGTCGCTCAGGGGGAGATACG.

Comments on this clone: Read coverage stops 3 residues before the CDR3 terminus; the germline J gene supplies the remainder. This rearrangement joins TRBV19 to TRBJ1-5; D possibly corresponds to TRBD1 (5 bases). CDR1 and CDR2 from the germline V gene are LNHDA and SQIVND (reference sequence). V dropped 6 bases and J dropped 6 bases, with 18 bases sitting between them. The CDR3 runs 15 residues. The covered CDR3 bases are TGTGCCAGTAGAATGGACATGGGTAGGAGTCAGCCC. Its translation: CASRMDMGRSQP. The complete CDR3 reads CASRMDMGRSQPQHF. Filled out from reference TRBV19 and TRBJ1-5, the complete variable domain reads DGGITQSPKYLFRKEGQNVTLSCEQNLNHDAMYWYRQDPGQGLRLIYYSQIVNDFQKGDIAEGYSVSREKKESFPLTVTSAQKNPTAFYLCASRMDMGRSQPQHFGDGTRLSIL.

Of note for this clone: The CDR3 end is not reached by the read, which stops 3 residues before it; the germline J gene fills it in. The chain couples TRBV19 to TRBJ1-3, with D unresolved. Germline V gives CDR1 LNHDA, CDR2 SQIVND (reference sequence). The length of the CDR3 is 14 residues. V dropped 7 bases and J dropped 0 bases, with 10 bases sitting between them. The CDR3 DNA, read in part, is TGTGCCAGTATCCTTACTTCCTCTGGAAACACC. This gives the protein CASILTSSGNT. The entire CDR3 sequence reads CASILTSSGNTIYF.

About this clone itself: The read ends 3 residues before the CDR3 terminus; that terminus is restored from the germline J gene. The chain recombines TRBV6-2 or TRBV6-3 with TRBJ2-7; tentative D call: TRBD2 (6 bases). V lost 4 bases and J 1 base, leaving 20 bases between the germline ends. The CDR3 extends over 17 amino acids. CDR1 is MNHEY and CDR2 is SVGEGT in the germline V gene. Partial CDR3 DNA: TGTGCCAGCAGTTCCCCTACGGGTCGGGGGAATTCCTACGAG. It specifies CASSSPTGRGNSYE. In full, the CDR3 is CASSSPTGRGNSYEQYF.

Comments on this clone: The missing CDR3 end, 3 residues past where the read stops, is filled in from the germline J gene. The chain uses TRBV19 and TRBJ2-1; no definite D call. V was clipped by 5 bases and J by 0 bases, with 8 bases between them. The CDR3 extends over 14 amino acids. The germline gives CDR1 LNHDA, CDR2 SQIVND (reference sequence). The sequenced CDR3 bases are TGTGCCAGTAGTGATCAGAGCTCCTACAATGAG. Translation: CASSDQSSYNE. The CDR3 as a whole reads CASSDQSSYNEQFF.

Turning to this clone: The read ends 3 residues before the CDR3 terminus; that terminus is restored from the germline J gene. The rearrangement joins TRBV20-1 to TRBJ1-1, with unresolved D. The CDR3 loop spans 13 amino acids. Germline assignment: CDR1 DFQATT and CDR2 SNEGSKA (reference sequence). Between the trimmed V and J ends, which lost 4 bases and 5 bases, there was a span of 14 bases. CDR3 bases read: TGCAGTGCTACACCTGGAGGGCCAACTGAA. Protein product: CSATPGGPTE. The whole CDR3 region reads CSATPGGPTEAFF.

On this clone: Read coverage stops 3 residues before the CDR3 terminus; the germline J gene supplies the remainder. V and J are TRBV5-1 and TRBJ2-5, with TRBD2 matching 9 bases. The germline V gene has CDR1 SGHRS and CDR2 YFSETQ. The CDR3 is made up of 16 amino acids. Trimming at V came to 2 bases and at J to 5 bases, leaving 10 bases not matched to a gene. The CDR3 bases that were read are TGCGCCAGCAGCTTCGGGGGCGGGGGGGCCGCCGAGACC. Residues: CASSFGGGGAAET. The CDR3, in full, reads CASSFGGGGAAETQYF.

Comment on this clone: The read ends 3 residues before the CDR3 terminus; that terminus is restored from the germline J gene. The chain has TRBV18 and TRBJ1-5; TRBD1 might be the D (6 bases). Germline CDR1 is KGHSH and CDR2 is LQKENI. V was shortened by 5 bases and J by 1 base, with 12 bases between the two germline ends. This CDR3 contains 15 residues. The chain's CDR3 is CASSAGQTSNQPQHF. The sequenced part of the CDR3 DNA is TGTGCCAGCTCAGCTGGACAGACAAGCAATCAGCCC.

About this clone itself: The CDR3 goes on 3 residues after the read ends, and that part is filled in from the germline J gene. The V gene is TRBV28, the J gene TRBJ2-7; a weak D match, TRBD1 (6 bases). Germline V CDR1 and CDR2: MDHEN, SYDVKM. V dropped 4 bases and J dropped 2 bases, with 18 bases sitting between them. The CDR3 spans 16 residues. This CDR3 reads CASSSVLNRVTYEQYF. CDR3 DNA, as far as it was read: TGTGCCAGCAGTTCAGTTTTAAACAGGGTGACCTACGAG.

As concerns this clone: Coverage ceases 3 residues before the CDR3 finishes, and the germline J gene fills in the end. The sample has other DNA sequences that encode this CDR3 too. The V gene is TRBV2, the J gene TRBJ1-2, with D possibly TRBD1 on 6 matching bases. Trimming left V 6 bases short and J 4 bases short, with 12 bases between. CDR1 and CDR2 (germline): SNHLY, FYNNEI. The CDR3 length is 13 residues. CDR3 DNA (partial): TGTGCCAGCAGCCAACAGGGAGGCTATGGC. Its protein is CASSQQGGYG. The whole CDR3 protein is CASSQQGGYGYTF.

The sequenced CDR3 bases are TGTGCCAGCAGCTTGGGGCCAGGAGCCTGGGACGAG. This encodes CASSLGPGAWDE. In full, the CDR3 reads CASSLGPGAWDEQYF. The chain links TRBV5-6 to TRBJ2-7; D unresolved. The observed sequence ends 3 residues before the CDR3 terminus, with the missing tail filled in from the germline J gene. Per germline, CDR1 SGHDT and CDR2 YYEEEE. The CDR3 is 15 amino acids. V shed 0 bases and J shed 5 bases, with 15 bases lying between them.

A remark on this clone: Read coverage stops 3 residues before the CDR3 terminus; the germline J gene supplies the remainder. The V and J genes are TRBV7-2 and TRBJ1-4; a weak D match, TRBD1 (6 bases). This CDR3 is built from 14 residues. Germline V CDR1 and CDR2: SGHTA, FQGNSA. V was trimmed by 4 bases and J by 4 bases, leaving 10 bases between them. Partial CDR3 DNA: TGTGCCAGCAGCTCCAGGGGAAGTAATGAAAAA. Its translation is CASSSRGSNEK. The CDR3 reads in full as CASSSRGSNEKLFF. The full variable domain, in which reference TRBV7-2 and TRBJ1-4 provide the parts outside the CDR3, is GAGVSQSPSNKVTEKGKDVELRCDPISGHTALYWYRQSLGQGLEFLIYFQGNSAPDKSGLPSDRFSAERTGGSVSTLTIQRTQQEDSAVYLCASSSRGSNEKLFFGSGTQLSVL.

Comment on this clone: The read halts 3 residues ahead of the CDR3 end, with the missing end drawn from the germline J gene. The gene calls are TRBV20-1 and TRBJ1-1, with 10 nucleotides matching TRBD1. Germline lookup yields CDR1 DFQATT and CDR2 SNEGSKA (reference sequence). The CDR3 spans 13 residues. The V gene end was trimmed by 6 bases and the J gene end by 4 bases; junction bases not matched to a gene: 5. The CDR3 loop is CSARQGAFTEAFF. The sequenced part of the CDR3 DNA is TGCAGTGCCAGACAGGGGGCATTCACTGAA.

CDR3 sequence: CASSPLQRFSYEQYF. The sequenced part of the CDR3 DNA is TGTGCCAGCAGCCCTTTACAGAGGTTCTCCTACGAG. V and J are TRBV7-9 and TRBJ2-7; D is ambiguous. Read coverage stops 3 residues before the CDR3 terminus; the germline J gene supplies the remainder. The CDR3 has 15 amino acids. In germline, CDR1 is SEHNR, CDR2 FQNEAQ (reference sequence). V was trimmed by 5 bases and J by 0 bases, leaving 14 bases between them.

A note on this clone: Read coverage stops 3 residues before the CDR3 terminus; the germline J gene supplies the remainder. The rearrangement uses TRBV5-4 and TRBJ2-7, with unresolved D. The germline V gene encodes CDR1 SGHNT and CDR2 YYREEE (reference sequence). The V gene lost 3 bases and the J gene lost 0 bases, with 7 bases spanning the gap. This CDR3 contains 13 residues. CDR3 region: CASSSQDSYEQYF. CDR3 DNA, as far as it was read: TGTGCCAGCAGCTCCCAGGACTCCTACGAG.

On this clone itself: The missing CDR3 end, 3 residues past where the read stops, is filled in from the germline J gene. J is TRBJ1-2 and V is TRBV19; possibly TRBD1 for D (6 bases). CDR3 size: 14 residues. Looked up from germline, CDR1 is LNHDA and CDR2 is SQIVND (reference sequence). CDR3 amino acids: CASSASDSSPRYTF. The covered CDR3 bases are TGTGCCAGTAGTGCCTCGGACAGTTCCCCTCGC.

In the case of this clone: The read gets to within 3 residues of the CDR3 end, and the germline J gene fills in the rest. The chain uses TRBV6-1 and TRBJ2-4, with 8 bases matching TRBD1. Germline CDR1 and CDR2: MNHNS and SASEGT. The CDR3 has 17 residues. CDR3 in amino acids: CASSEEWMGDRSLGQYF. CDR3 DNA (partial): TGTGCCAGCAGTGAAGAATGGATGGGGGACAGGTCTCTCGGT.

Points on this clone: The sequence runs out 3 residues before the end of the CDR3; the remainder is reconstructed from the germline J gene. The chain carries TRBV19 and TRBJ2-4; D call uncertain. The CDR3 is made up of 12 amino acids. CDR1 is LNHDA and CDR2 is SQIVND in the germline V gene (reference sequence). Partial CDR3 DNA: TGTGCCAGTAGTACAGAAATCAGGCCT. It encodes CASSTEIRP. The whole CDR3 protein is CASSTEIRPQYF.

As to this clone: From the germline J gene comes the end of the CDR3, since the read stops 3 residues before it. This sequence joins TRBV18 and TRBJ2-4; no reliable D call. Germline V gene data show CDR1 as KGHSH and CDR2 as LQKENI. This CDR3 is built from 15 residues. Trimming took off 3 bases at V and 5 bases at J, with 14 bases between the two ends. CDR3 region: CASSPTAPKQNIQYF. The part of the CDR3 DNA that was read is TGTGCCAGCTCACCTACCGCGCCCAAGCAAAACATT. The whole variable domain, filled in from reference TRBV18 and TRBJ2-4, reads NAGVMQNPRHLVRRRGQEARLRCSPMKGHSHVYWYRQLPEEGLKFMVYLQKENIIDESGMPKERFSAEFPKEGPSILRIQQVVRGDSAAYFCASSPTAPKQNIQYFGAGTRLSVL.

For this clone: The observed sequence ends 3 residues before the CDR3 terminus, with the missing tail filled in from the germline J gene. The chain employs TRBV7-2 and TRBJ2-5; maybe TRBD1 (6 bases). V lost 5 bases and J 1 base, leaving 14 bases between the germline ends. The CDR3 spans 15 residues. Germline V gives CDR1 SGHTA, CDR2 FQGNSA. CDR3: CASSQQQGPQETQYF. CDR3 bases read: TGTGCCAGCAGCCAACAACAGGGTCCCCAAGAGACC.

Remarks on this clone: The read finishes 3 residues shy of the CDR3 end, and the germline J gene is used to complete it. J is TRBJ1-2 and V is TRBV18; a possible D gene is TRBD1 (6 bases). Germline CDR1 KGHSH, CDR2 LQKENI. The length of the CDR3 is 16 residues. CDR3 DNA, as far as it was read: TGTGCCAGCTCACTAATCCCCGGGACAATTTTCTACGAC. This encodes CASSLIPGTIFYD. The whole CDR3 protein is CASSLIPGTIFYDYTF.

Concerning this clone itself: The read ends 3 residues early relative to the CDR3; the germline J gene fills the gap. The chain has TRBV2 and TRBJ2-5, with D unclear. There are 11 residues in the CDR3. The V and J ends lost 4 bases and 5 bases respectively, with 5 bases between them. The V gene's germline CDR1 is SNHLY and CDR2 FYNNEI. The CDR3 sequence: CASSAHETQYF. CDR3 bases read: TGTGCCAGCAGTGCCCATGAGACC.

A remark on this clone: The germline gene is not matched at one end of the junction; a read error may be the cause. The read comes to an end 3 residues before the CDR3 does, leaving the germline J gene to fill in the end. At the DNA level, this CDR3 is encoded by other sequences in the same sample as well. This rearrangement joins TRBV20-1 to TRBJ1-3; 8 bases align to TRBD1. Per germline, CDR1 DFQATT and CDR2 SNEGSKA (reference sequence). The CDR3 contains 14 residues. The CDR3 loop is CSATQGASGNTIYF. Incomplete CDR3 DNA: TGCAGTGCTACTCAGGGGGCGTCTGGAAACACT.

A note on this clone: The read gets to within 3 residues of the CDR3 end, and the germline J gene fills in the rest. V gene TRBV20-1 combines with J gene TRBJ2-1, with 12 bases fitting TRBD2. The length of the CDR3 is 15 residues. The V gene's germline CDR1 is DFQATT and CDR2 SNEGSKA (reference sequence). The V segment lost 5 bases and the J segment 7 bases; nucleotides outside the gene matches: 9. The covered CDR3 bases are TGCAGTGCTCCCGGACTAGCGGGGAGAGAGAATGAG. Protein: CSAPGLAGRENE. The whole CDR3 is CSAPGLAGRENEQFF.

Worth noting for this clone: From the germline J gene comes the end of the CDR3, since the read stops 3 residues before it. This chain links TRBV19 with TRBJ2-1, with TRBD2 matching over 11 bases. The V gene's germline CDR1 is LNHDA and CDR2 SQIVND (reference sequence). The CDR3 consists of 15 residues. Trimming cost V 2 bases and J 9 bases; bases outside gene matches: 6. CDR3 DNA (partial): TGTGCCAGTAGTATAATTAGCGGGGGGGCCGGTGAG. Translation gives CASSIISGGAGE. The full CDR3 sequence reads CASSIISGGAGEQFF.

To note about this clone: The read is 3 residues too short to cover the CDR3 end, so that end is filled in from the germline J gene. The chain combines TRBV20-1 with TRBJ2-4; D is tentatively TRBD1 or TRBD2 (6 bases each). Germline V gives CDR1 DFQATT, CDR2 SNEGSKA (reference sequence). The CDR3 covers 15 residues. V dropped 0 bases and J dropped 6 bases, with 15 bases sitting between them. CDR3 protein: CSARDLRRGGNIQYF. The sequenced part of the CDR3 DNA is TGCAGTGCTAGAGATCTTCGCAGGGGAGGAAACATT.

Notes on this clone: The read gets to within 3 residues of the CDR3 end, and the germline J gene fills in the rest. Different DNA sequences within this sample yield the same CDR3. The chain employs TRBV5-1 and TRBJ1-3; D may be TRBD1 (6 bases). The germline gives CDR1 SGHRS, CDR2 YFSETQ. The CDR3 contains 14 residues. V was pared by 4 bases and J by 4 bases, with 12 bases between. The chain's CDR3 is CASSPRTDGNTIYF. The covered CDR3 bases are TGCGCCAGCAGCCCCCGGACAGACGGAAACACC.